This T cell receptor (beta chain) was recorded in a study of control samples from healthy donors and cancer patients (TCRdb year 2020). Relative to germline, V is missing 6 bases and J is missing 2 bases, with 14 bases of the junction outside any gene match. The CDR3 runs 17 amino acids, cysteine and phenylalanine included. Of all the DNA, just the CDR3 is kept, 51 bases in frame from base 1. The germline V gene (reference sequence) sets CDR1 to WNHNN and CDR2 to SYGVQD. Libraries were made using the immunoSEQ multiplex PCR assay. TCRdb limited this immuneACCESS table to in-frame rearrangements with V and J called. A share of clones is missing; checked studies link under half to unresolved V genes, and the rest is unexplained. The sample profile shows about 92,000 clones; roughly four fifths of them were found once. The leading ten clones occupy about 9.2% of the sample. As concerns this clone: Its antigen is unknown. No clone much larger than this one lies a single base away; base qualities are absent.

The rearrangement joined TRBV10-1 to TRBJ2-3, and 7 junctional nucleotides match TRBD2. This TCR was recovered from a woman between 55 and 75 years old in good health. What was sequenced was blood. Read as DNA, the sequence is TGCGCCAGCAGGGGAGGGCGGGAGTGGAGGCCCACAGATACGCAGTATTTT. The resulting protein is CASRGGREWRPTDTQYF.